This TCR beta chain was sequenced in a study of T cell changes during pregnancy in multiple sclerosis. This CDR3 spans 14 amino acids. V was shortened by 9 bases and J by 0 bases, with 11 bases between the two germline ends. Germline V lookup: CDR1 LNHDA, CDR2 SQIVND (reference sequence). The assay was immunoSEQ multiplex PCR, and TCRdb's table has in-frame clones only and misses some. The data show 25,000 to 35,000 clones, roughly nine tenths seen once. The sequence was obtained from a female donor with multiple sclerosis, enrolled in a pregnancy study. The specimen comprised CD8+ T cells from peripheral blood mononuclear cells, sampled before pregnancy. The chain has TRBV19 and TRBJ2-2; possibly TRBD1 for D (5 bases). The CDR3 DNA reads as TGTGCCAGCAGACAGTTCCCGAACACCGGGGAGCTGTTTTTT. Translation gives CASRQFPNTGELFF. The full variable domain, rest sourced from reference TRBV19 and TRBJ2-2, is DGGITQSPKYLFRKEGQNVTLSCEQNLNHDAMYWYRQDPGQGLRLIYYSQIVNDFQKGDIAEGYSVSREKKESFPLTVTSAQKNPTAFYLCASRQFPNTGELFFGEGSRLTVL.